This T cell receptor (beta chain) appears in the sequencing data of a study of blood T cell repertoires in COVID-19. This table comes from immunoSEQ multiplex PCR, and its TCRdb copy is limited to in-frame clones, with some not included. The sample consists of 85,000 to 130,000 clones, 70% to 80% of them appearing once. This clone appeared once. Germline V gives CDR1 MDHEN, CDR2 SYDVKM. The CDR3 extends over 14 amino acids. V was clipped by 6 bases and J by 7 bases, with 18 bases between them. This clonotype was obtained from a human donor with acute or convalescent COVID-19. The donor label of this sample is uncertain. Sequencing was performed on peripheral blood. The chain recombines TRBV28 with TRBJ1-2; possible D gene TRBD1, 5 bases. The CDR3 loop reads CASRQAAQVFGYTF. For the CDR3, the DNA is TGTGCCAGCAGACAGGCCGCTCAGGTCTTTGGCTACACCTTC.